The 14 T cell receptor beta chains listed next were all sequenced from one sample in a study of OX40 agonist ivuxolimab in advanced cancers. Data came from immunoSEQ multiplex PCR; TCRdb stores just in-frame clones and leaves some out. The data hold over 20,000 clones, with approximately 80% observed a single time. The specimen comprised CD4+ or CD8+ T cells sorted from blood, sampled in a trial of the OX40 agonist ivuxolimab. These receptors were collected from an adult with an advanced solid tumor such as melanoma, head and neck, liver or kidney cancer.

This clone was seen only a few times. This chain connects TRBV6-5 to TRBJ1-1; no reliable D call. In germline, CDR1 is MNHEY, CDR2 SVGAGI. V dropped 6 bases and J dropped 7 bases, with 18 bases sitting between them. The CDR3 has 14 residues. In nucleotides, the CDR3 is TGTGCCAGCAGGCCCCTGAACGGTCGCTTTGAAGCTTTCTTT. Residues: CASRPLNGRFEAFF.

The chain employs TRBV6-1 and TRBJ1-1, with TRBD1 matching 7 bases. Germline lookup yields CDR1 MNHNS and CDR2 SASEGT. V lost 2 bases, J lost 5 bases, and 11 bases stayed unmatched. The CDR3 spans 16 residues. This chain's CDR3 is CASSELVSGGRTEAFF. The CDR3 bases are TGTGCCAGCAGTGAACTCGTCTCAGGGGGAAGGACTGAAGCTTTCTTT.

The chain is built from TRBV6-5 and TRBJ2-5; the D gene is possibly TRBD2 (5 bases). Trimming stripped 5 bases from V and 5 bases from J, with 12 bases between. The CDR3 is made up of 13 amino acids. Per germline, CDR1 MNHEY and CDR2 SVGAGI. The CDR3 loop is CASSPDRRETQYF. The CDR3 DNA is TGTGCCAGCAGTCCGGATAGGAGGGAGACCCAGTACTTC.

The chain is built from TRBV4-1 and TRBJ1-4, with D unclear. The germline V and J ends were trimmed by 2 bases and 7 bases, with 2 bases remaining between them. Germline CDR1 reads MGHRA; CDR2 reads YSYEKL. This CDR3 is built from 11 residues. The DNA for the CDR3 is TGCGCCAGCAGCCAACGTGAAAAACTGTTTTTT. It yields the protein CASSQREKLFF.

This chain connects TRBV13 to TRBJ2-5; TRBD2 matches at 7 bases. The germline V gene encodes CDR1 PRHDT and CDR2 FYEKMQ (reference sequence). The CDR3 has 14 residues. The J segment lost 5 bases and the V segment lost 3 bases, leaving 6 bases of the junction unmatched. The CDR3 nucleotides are TGTGCCAGCAGCTTCGCGGGGGAACTTGAGACCCAGTACTTC. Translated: CASSFAGELETQYF.

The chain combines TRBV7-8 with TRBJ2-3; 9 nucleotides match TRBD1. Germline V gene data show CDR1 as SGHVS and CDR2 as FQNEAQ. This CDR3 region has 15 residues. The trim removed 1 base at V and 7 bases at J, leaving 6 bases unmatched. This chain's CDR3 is CASSLGQGVYYTQYF. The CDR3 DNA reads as TGTGCCAGCAGCTTAGGACAGGGGGTGTACTATACGCAGTATTTT.

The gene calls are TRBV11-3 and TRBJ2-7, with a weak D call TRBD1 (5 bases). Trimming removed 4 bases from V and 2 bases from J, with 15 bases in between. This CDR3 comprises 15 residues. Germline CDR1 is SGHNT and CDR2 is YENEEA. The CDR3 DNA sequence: TGTGCCAGCAGCTCCCACCGACAGAAACCCTACGAGCAGTACTTC. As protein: CASSSHRQKPYEQYF.

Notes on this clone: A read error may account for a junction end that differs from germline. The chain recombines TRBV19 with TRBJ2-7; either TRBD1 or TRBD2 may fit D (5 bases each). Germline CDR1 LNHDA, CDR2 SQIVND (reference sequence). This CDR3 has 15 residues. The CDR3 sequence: CASSIGATLSHEQYF. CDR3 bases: TGTGCCAGTAGTATCGGGGCCACCCTCTCCCACGAGCAGTACTTC.

Written as DNA, the CDR3 is TGTGCTAGTGGTTTTGAGACAGTGAACACTGAAGCTTTCTTT. The encoded protein is CASGFETVNTEAFF. The rearrangement links TRBV12-5 to TRBJ1-1, with D perhaps TRBD1 (5 bases). V was trimmed by 3 bases and J by 0 bases, leaving 8 bases between them. Germline values: CDR1 LGHNT, CDR2 FRNRAP. This CDR3 has 14 amino acids.

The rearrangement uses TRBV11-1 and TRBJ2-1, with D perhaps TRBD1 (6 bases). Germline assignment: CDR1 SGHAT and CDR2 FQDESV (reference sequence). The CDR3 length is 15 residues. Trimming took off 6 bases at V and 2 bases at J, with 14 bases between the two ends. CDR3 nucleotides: TGTGCCAGCAGGGACATGGGGGCCACCTACAATGAGCAGTTCTTC. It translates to CASRDMGATYNEQFF.

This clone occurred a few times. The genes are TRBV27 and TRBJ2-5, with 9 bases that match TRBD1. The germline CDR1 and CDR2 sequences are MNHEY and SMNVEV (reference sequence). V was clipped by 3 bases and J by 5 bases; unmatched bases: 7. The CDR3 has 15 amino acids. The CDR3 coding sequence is TGTGCCAGCAGTTTTGGACAGGGGTTATGGGAGACCCAGTACTTC. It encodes CASSFGQGLWETQYF.

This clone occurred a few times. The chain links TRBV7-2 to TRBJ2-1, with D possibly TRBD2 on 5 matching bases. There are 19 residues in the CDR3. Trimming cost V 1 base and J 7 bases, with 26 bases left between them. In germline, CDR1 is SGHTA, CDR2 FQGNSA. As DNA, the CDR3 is TGTGCCAGCAGCTTAGTAGTTGCTGCGGGTCCTTCCCTGGGGAATGAGCAGTTCTTC. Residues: CASSLVVAAGPSLGNEQFF.

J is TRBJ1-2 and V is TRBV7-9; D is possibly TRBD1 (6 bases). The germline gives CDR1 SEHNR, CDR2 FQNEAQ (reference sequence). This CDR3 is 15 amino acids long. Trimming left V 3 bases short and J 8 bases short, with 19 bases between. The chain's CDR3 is CASSLEVQGREGYTF. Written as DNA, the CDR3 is TGTGCCAGCAGCTTGGAAGTACAGGGCCGGGAGGGCTACACCTTC.

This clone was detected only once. The CDR3 loop is CASSLVENNQPQHF. Here the CDR3 DNA reads TGTGCCAGCAGCTTAGTGGAGAACAATCAGCCCCAGCATTTT. The chain uses TRBV7-9 and TRBJ1-5; D unclear. Germline CDR1 and CDR2: SEHNR and FQNEAQ (reference sequence). Deletions cut 1 base from V and 3 bases from J, with 7 bases between. The CDR3 is made up of 14 amino acids.